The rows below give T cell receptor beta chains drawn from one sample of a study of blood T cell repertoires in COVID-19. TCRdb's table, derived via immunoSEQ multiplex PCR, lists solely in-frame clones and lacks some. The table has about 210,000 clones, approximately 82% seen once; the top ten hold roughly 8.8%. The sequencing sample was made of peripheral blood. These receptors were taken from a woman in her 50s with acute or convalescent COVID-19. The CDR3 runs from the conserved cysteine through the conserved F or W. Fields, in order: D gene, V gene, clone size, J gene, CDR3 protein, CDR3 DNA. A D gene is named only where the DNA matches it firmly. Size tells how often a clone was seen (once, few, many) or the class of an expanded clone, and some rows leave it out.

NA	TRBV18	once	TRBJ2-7	CASSLVEGANEQYF	TGTGCCAGCTCACTTGTGGAGGGGGCAAACGAGCAGTACTTC
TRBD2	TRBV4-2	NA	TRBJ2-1	CASSQVAGTTVNEQFF	TGTGCCAGCAGCCAAGTAGCCGGGACTACCGTCAATGAGCAGTTCTTC
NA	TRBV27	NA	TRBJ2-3	CASRTRGRGTDTQYF	TGTGCCAGCAGGACAAGGGGGAGGGGCACAGATACGCAGTATTTT
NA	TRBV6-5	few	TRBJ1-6	CASRREGNGSPLHF	TGTGCCAGCAGACGCGAGGGAAACGGTTCACCCCTCCACTTT
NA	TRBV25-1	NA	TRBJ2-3	CASSGGYTQYF	TGTGCCAGCAGTGGAGGGTATACGCAGTATTTT
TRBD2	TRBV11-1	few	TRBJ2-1	CASSLEASGAYNEQFF	TGTGCCAGCAGCTTAGAGGCTAGCGGGGCCTACAATGAGCAGTTCTTC
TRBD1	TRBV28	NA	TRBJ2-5	CASSSPGTGQETQYF	TGTGCCAGCAGTTCCCCCGGGACAGGTCAAGAGACCCAGTACTTC
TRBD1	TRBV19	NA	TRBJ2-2	CASRQPGQGFTGELFF	TGTGCCAGTAGACAACCGGGACAGGGGTTTACCGGGGAGCTGTTTTTT
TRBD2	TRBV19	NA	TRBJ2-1	CASTPRGTSDNEQFF	TGTGCCAGTACCCCCAGAGGGACTAGCGACAATGAGCAGTTCTTC
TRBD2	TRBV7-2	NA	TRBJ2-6	CASSSALAGGSGANVLTF	TGTGCCAGCAGCTCTGCACTAGCGGGAGGTTCTGGGGCCAACGTCCTGACTTTC
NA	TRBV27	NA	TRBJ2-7	CASSLGQNLLEQYF	TGTGCCAGCAGTTTAGGACAGAACCTTCTGGAGCAGTACTTC
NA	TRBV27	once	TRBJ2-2	CASSLRGQPNTGELFF	TGTGCCAGCAGTTTGCGTGGACAGCCGAACACCGGGGAGCTGTTTTTT
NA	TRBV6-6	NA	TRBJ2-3	CASSDHYGDTQYF	TGTGCCAGCAGTGATCATTACGGAGATACGCAGTATTTT
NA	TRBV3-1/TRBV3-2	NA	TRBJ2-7	CASSRGGSSYEQYF	TGTGCCAGCAGCCGGGGTGGGAGCTCCTACGAGCAGTACTTC
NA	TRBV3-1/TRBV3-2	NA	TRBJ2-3	CASSQVSTDTQYF	TGTGCCAGCAGCCAAGTTTCTACAGATACGCAGTATTTT